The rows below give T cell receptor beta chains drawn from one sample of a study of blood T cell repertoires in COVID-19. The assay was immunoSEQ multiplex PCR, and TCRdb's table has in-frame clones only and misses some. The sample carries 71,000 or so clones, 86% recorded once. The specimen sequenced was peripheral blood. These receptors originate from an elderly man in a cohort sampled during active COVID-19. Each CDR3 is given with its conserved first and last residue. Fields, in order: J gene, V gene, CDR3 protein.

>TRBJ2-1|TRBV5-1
CASSLALAGVNEQFF
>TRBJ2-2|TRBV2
CASRPGQGPGELFF
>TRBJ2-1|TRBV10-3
CAIRGTSGFSYNEQFF
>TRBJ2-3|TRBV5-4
CASSLWGLRTDTQYF
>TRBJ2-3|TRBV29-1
CSAGSRGDEDTQYF
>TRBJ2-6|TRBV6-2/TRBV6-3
CASSYVAGGSPGANVLTF
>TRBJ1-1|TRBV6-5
CASRQPGSPEAFF
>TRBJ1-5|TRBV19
CASKRDRNQPQHF
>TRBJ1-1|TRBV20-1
CSAGTEYEAFF
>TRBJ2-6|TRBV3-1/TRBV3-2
CASSQRGGFGGANVLTF
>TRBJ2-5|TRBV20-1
CSASPQETQYF
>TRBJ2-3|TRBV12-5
CASGSPTSGGADTQYF
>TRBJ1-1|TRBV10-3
CAISESTGGTEAFF
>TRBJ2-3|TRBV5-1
CASSLVLAGGTHDTQYF
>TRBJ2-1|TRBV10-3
CAISDDTSNEQFF
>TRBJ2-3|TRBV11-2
CASSSARSTDTQYF
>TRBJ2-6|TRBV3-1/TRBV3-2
CASGQYSGANVLTF
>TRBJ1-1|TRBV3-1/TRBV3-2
CASSQRVNTEAFF
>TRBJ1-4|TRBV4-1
CASRSRRRGEKLFF
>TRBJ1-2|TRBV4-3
CASSRVDRTNYGYTF
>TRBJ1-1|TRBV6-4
CASSVRTNTEAFF
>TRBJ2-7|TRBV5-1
CASAVASGLFYEQYF
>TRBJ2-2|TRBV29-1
CSASRGSGELFF
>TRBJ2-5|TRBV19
CASSPLGGGVETQYF
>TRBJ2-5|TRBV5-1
CASTQAQETQYF
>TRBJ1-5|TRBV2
CASSGTGSGNQPQHF
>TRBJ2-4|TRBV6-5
CASIRFNREHIQYF
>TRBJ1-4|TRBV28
CAARMGTRNEKLFF
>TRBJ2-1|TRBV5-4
CASSFPGTGTYNEQFF
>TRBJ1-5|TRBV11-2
CASSLGQGGGNQPQHF
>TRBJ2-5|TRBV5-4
CASTFRSGEETQYF
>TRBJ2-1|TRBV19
CASSIDQGTGERNEQFF
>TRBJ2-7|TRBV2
CASKRVLADEQYF
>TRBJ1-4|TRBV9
CASSPRDRVYGLFF
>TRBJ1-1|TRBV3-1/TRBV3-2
CASTDGGPEAFF
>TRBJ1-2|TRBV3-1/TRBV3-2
CASSQASARGYGYTF
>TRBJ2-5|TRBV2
CASKGTSGVAETQYF
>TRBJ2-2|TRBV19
CASSLGAENTGELFF
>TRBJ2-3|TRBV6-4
CASSEQGLRVDTQYF
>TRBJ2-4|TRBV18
CASSPRAWAKNIQYF
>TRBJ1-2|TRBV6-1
CASSERTGLDYGYTF
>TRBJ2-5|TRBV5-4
CASSSPTGQETQYF
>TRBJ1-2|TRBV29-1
CSVVAGAGGYGYTF
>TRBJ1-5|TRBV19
CASSTGGQGNQPQHF
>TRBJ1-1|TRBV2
CASSRTGGVAFF
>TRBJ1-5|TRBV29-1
CSVDGQGGINQPQHF
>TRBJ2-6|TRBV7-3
CASSLTPPGAGANVLTF
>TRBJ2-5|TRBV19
CASSTPGLWETQYF
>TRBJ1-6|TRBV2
CAGSTRGRNSPLHF
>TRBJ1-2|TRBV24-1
CATPGVGRNGYTF